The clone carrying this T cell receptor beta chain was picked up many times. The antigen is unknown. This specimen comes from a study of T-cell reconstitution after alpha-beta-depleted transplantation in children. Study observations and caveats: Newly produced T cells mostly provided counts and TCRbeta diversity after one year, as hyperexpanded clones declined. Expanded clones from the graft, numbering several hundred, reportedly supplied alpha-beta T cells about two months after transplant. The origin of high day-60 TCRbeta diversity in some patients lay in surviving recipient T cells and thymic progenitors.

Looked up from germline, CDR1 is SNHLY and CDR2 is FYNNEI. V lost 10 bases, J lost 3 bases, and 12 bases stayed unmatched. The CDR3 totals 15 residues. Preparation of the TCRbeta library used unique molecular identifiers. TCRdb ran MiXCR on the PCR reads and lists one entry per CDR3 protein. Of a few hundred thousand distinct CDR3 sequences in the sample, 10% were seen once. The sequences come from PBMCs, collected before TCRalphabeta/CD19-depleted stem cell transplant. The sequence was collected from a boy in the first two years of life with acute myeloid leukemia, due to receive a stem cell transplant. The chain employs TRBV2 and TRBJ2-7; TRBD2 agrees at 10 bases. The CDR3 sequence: CATMPDRTSGYEQYF. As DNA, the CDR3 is TGTGCCACTATGCCCGATCGGACTAGCGGCTACGAGCAGTACTTC.